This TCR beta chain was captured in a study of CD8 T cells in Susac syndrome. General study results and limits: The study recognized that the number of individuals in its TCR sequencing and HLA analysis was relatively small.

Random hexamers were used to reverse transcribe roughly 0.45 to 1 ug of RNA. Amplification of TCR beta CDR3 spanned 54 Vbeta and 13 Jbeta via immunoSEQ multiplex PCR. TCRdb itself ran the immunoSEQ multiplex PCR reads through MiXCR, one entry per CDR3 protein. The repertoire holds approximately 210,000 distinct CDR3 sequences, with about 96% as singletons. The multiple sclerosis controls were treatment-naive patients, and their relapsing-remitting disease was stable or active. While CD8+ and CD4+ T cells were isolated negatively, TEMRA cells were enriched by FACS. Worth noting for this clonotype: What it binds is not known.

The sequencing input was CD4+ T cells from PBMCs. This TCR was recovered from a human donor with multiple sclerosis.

The DNA for the CDR3 is TGTGCCAGCAGGAGCGCTGGTGAAAAACTGTTTTTT. It encodes CASRSAGEKLFF. This chain links TRBV3-1 with TRBJ1-4; no clear D. Germline CDR1 LGHDT, CDR2 YNNKEL (reference sequence). This CDR3 has 12 residues. V dropped 6 bases and J dropped 7 bases, with 9 bases sitting between them.